This TCR beta chain was captured by sequencing in a study of T-cell memory formation after mild COVID-19 (dated by TCRdb to about 2021). Broadly, across the study: Most TCR sequence clusters were specific to one of the two donors. The cohort was made up of two young adult volunteers, one female and one male, who were previously healthy. In a couple of donors, T-cell clones that expanded and contracted after mild COVID-19 were followed by sequencing TCRalpha and TCRbeta repertoires longitudinally. On the study overall, not on this receptor specifically: Clones contracting from day 15 to 85 had balanced CD4/CD8 phenotypes, while a second wave expanding from day 15 to 37 was biased towards CD4+. Some responding clones were found in pre-infection memory, which suggests that pre-existing cross-reactive memory T cells took part in the SARS-CoV-2 response. The study included only two mild cases, and larger cohorts that include severe cases with pre-infection samples were judged to be necessary. SARS-CoV-2 specificity of the second-wave clones peaking on day 37 was not confirmed. Contracting CD4+ clones turned up mainly in the CM and EM memory subsets, whereas EMRA was where CD8+ clones were enriched.

Trimming takes 3 bases from V and 6 bases from J, and the germline ends sit 20 bases apart. CDR1 and CDR2 were assigned from the germline V gene as KGHDR and SFDVKD. The CDR3 contains 17 residues, cysteine and phenylalanine counted. The only DNA kept is the CDR3, 51 bases in frame from the first base. Sequencing used an Illumina NovaSeq 6000. cDNA libraries for TCRalpha and TCRbeta were prepared by 5'RACE using constant-segment primers, with sample barcodes and unique molecular identifiers added. Trizol reagent was used to extract RNA from every sample. Amplification of the libraries took two PCR steps, and the second step added a second sample barcode plus Illumina TruSeq adapters. Sequencing of the libraries was done on an Illumina NovaSeq, producing 2 x 150 bp paired-end reads. The study's own analysis went as follows. The reads were demultiplexed and collapsed into UMI-guided consensus sequences using migec v1.2.7. Using mixcr v2.1.11, UMI consensuses were aligned to TRA and TRB V and J templates and then assembled into clonotypes. Expanded or contracted clonotypes were those called significant by both edgeR and NoisET, with noise models trained on biological replicates. For edgeR calls, a false discovery rate-adjusted p below 0.01 and a log2 fold-change threshold of 1 were applied. As an exploratory analysis of dynamics, PCA with hierarchical clustering was applied to max-normalized trajectories of the 1000 most abundant clonotypes. The CD4 or CD8 phenotype of responding clones was assigned using the separately sequenced CD4+ and CD8+ repertoires. Clones were called with MiXCR by TCRdb after fastp trimmed the public reads at Q25, and only in-frame beta chains were retained. Rows are unified per CDR3 protein, each entry keeping the most common DNA and genes. For this entry, the V and J calls and clone size follow TCRdb and not the study's own pipeline. Across this sample there are some 490,000 distinct CDR3 sequences, with 15% to 20% seen only once. Of the sample, approximately 13% is held by the ten largest clones.

Ficoll-Paque density gradient centrifugation was used to isolate PBMCs. This clonotype was picked up a small number of times. Its antigen is unknown. No base-level quality is on record; no much larger clone is a single base apart. Source material: PBMCs or a T cell subset sorted from them (not recorded which). This clonotype was obtained from an adult woman who had mild COVID-19 (a few samples of this study predate the infection). The sample titles of this study are shuffled in the database, so cell type and time point are left out; the donor was told from shared clones. The sequence links TRBV24-1 to TRBJ2-1, with a tentative D gene TRBD2 over 5 matching bases. DNA sequence: TGTGCCACCAGTGATACCCTGGCGGGTGGGGTTAGCAATGAGCAGTTCTTC. Its protein reads: CATSDTLAGGVSNEQFF.